The sample holds many counts of the clone carrying this T cell receptor (beta chain). The CDR3 runs to 15 residues. The V end lost 7 bases, the J end lost 1 base, and 14 bases lay between the germline ends. CDR1 is SNHLY, CDR2 FYNNEI, per germline. This specimen comes from a study of T cells in Graves' hyperthyroidism and ophthalmopathy. Template material for amplifying TCR beta CDR3 regions consisted of RNA transcripts. The HTBI primer set served for first-round RT-PCR of the TCR CDR3. TCRdb re-called the multiplex PCR reads with MiXCR, one entry per CDR3 protein. This table has under 450,000 distinct CDR3 sequences, roughly 13% appearing once.

Specimen: blood. This chain connects TRBV2 to TRBJ1-5, with TRBD1 as a possible D gene (5 bases). This clonotype was sampled from a man aged 30 to 39 with Graves' hyperthyroidism that later progressed to Graves' ophthalmopathy. The CDR3 loop is CASTEGQGSNQPQHF. CDR3 nucleotide sequence: TGTGCCAGCACCGAGGGGCAGGGAAGCAATCAGCCCCAGCATTTT.